Below, one T cell receptor (beta chain) is given with its context. The source of the sample is a study of blood T cell repertoires in COVID-19. In the study overall: Sites across the United States, Italy and Spain contributed samples from acute and convalescent COVID-19. Sample material is recorded as cDNA or gDNA derived from T cells, B-cell-depleted T cells, or PBMCs.

Per the original methods: Amplifying reference gene primers gave estimates of nucleated cell counts. Assay used: immunoSEQ multiplex PCR; TCRdb lists only in-frame clones, some missing. The D gene and trimming were derived from the DNA, and the V and J assignments and clone size from that table. The profile shows around 160,000 clones, more than 90% of them singletons. The CDR3 runs to 21 residues. The germline V and J ends were trimmed by 0 bases and 2 bases, with 27 bases remaining between them. Germline CDR1 reads SGDLS; CDR2 reads YYNGEE. The origin of this receptor is a man in his 60s with active or convalescent COVID-19. This chain links TRBV9 with TRBJ2-1, with a possible D match to TRBD2 (5 bases). The sample was peripheral blood. CDR3 nucleotide sequence: TGTGCCAGCAGCGTAGGGGTTGGGAGTAGTATAAGTAAACCGACCTACAATGAGCAGTTCTTC. Its translation is CASSVGVGSSISKPTYNEQFF.